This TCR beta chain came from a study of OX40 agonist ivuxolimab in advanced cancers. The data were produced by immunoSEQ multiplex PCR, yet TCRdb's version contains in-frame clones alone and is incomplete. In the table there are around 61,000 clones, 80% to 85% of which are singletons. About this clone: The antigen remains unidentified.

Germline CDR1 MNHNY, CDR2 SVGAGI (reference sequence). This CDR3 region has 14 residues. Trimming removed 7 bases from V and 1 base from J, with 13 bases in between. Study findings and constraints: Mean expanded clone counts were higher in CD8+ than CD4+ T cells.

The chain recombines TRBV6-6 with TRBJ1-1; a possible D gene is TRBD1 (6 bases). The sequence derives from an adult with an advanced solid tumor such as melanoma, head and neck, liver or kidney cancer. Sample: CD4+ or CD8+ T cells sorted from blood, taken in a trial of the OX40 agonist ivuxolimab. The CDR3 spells CASTSPGENTEAFF. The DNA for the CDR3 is TGTGCCAGCACTTCGCCAGGGGAGAACACTGAAGCTTTCTTT.